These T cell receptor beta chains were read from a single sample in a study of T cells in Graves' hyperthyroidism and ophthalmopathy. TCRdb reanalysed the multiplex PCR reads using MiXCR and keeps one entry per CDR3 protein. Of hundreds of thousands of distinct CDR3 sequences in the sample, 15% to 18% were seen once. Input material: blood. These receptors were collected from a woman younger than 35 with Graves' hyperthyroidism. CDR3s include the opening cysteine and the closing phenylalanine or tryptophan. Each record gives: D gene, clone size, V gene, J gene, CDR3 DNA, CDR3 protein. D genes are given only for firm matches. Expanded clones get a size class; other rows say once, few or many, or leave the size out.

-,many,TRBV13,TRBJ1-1,TGTGCCAGCAGCTACAACGGCGGCGGGCTTCCGAACACTGAAGCTTTCTTT,CASSYNGGGLPNTEAFF
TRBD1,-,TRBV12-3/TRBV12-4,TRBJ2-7,TGTGCCAGCACCCGGACAGGACTCAACTACGAGCAGTACTTC,CASTRTGLNYEQYF
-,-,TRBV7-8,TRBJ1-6,TGTGCCAGCAGCTTACGGGGCGGTAGGGATTCACCCCTCCACTTT,CASSLRGGRDSPLHF
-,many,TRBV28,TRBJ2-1,TGTGCCAGCAGTTCCCCTCCAGGACAAGGGAATGAAGGGCAGTTCTTC,CASSSPPGQGNEGQFF
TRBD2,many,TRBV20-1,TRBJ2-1,TGCAGTGCGGAACTAGCGGGAGATTACAATGAGCAGTTCTTC,CSAELAGDYNEQFF
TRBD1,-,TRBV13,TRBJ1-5,TGTGCCAGCAGCGGACGGACAGGAGCTAGCAATCAGCCCCAGCATTTT,CASSGRTGASNQPQHF
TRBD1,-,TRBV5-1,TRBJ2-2,TGCGCCAGCAGCTCCGGGACAGGGGTCACCGGGGAGCTGTTTTTT,CASSSGTGVTGELFF
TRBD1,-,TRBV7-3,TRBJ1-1,TGTGCCAGCAGCTTACAGGGGGGGAGCACTGAAGCTTTCTTT,CASSLQGGSTEAFF
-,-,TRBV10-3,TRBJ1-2,TGTGCCATCAGTGATCCGGCAGGGGAGTATGGCTACACCTTC,CAISDPAGEYGYTF
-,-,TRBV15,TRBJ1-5,TGTGCCACCAGCAGAGCCGGGAAGGGGGGCCGGTGGCCCCAGCATTTT,CATSRAGKGGRWPQHF
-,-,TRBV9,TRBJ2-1,TGTGCCAGCAGCGTAGAGGGACAATTAACTCACAATGAGCAGTTCTTC,CASSVEGQLTHNEQFF
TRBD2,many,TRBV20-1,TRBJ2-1,TGCAGTGCTAGAGGGGCGGGAGGCGGGATGTCCTACAATGAGCAGTTCTTC,CSARGAGGGMSYNEQFF
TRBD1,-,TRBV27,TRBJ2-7,TGTGCCAGCAAGGAGACAGGGATTGGGTCCTACGAGCAGTACTTC,CASKETGIGSYEQYF
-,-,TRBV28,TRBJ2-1,TGTGCCAGCAGCCTCCAGGGACTTAAGTACAATGAGCAGTTCTTC,CASSLQGLKYNEQFF
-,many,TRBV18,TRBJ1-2,TGTGCCAGCTCACTTCGCCTTCCAAGAGGCTACACCTTC,CASSLRLPRGYTF
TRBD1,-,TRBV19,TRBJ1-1,TGTGCCAGTACCGATATGTTTGGCAGGGGGCGGACTGAAGCTTCCTTT,CASTDMFGRGRTEASF
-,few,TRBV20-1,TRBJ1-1,TGCAGTGCTAGGTATCGGTATTCGGGAATGAACACTGAAGCTTTCTTT,CSARYRYSGMNTEAFF
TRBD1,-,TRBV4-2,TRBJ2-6,TGTGCCAGCAGCCAAGAAGGGGGCACTGGGGCCAACGTCCTGACTTTC,CASSQEGGTGANVLTF
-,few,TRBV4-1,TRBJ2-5,TGCGCCAGCAGCCAAGATAAGGGGACTCTTAAAGAGACCCAGTACTTC,CASSQDKGTLKETQYF
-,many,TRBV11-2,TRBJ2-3,TGTGCCAGCAGCTTACGCCTAGCAGCTGGCACAGATACGCAGTATTTT,CASSLRLAAGTDTQYF
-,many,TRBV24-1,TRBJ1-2,TGTGCCACCAGTGACCCCGGGTCGAGCCCTGGCTACACCTTC,CATSDPGSSPGYTF
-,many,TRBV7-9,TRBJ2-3,TGTGCCAGCAGCTCGTCAGGGCTTTTGGATACGCAGTATTTT,CASSSSGLLDTQYF
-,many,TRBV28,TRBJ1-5,TGTGCCAGCAGTTTATGGGGTAGCAATCAGCCCCAGCATTTT,CASSLWGSNQPQHF
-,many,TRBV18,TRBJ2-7,TGTGCCAGCTCAAAGGCGGGGGAGCAGTACTTC,CASSKAGEQYF
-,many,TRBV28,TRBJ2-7,TGTGCCAGCAGCCTAATCCGCAGGCTCTACGAGCAGTACTTC,CASSLIRRLYEQYF
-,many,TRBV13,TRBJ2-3,TGTGCCAGCAGCCGCCGCGAATACCGGGATACGCAGTATTTT,CASSRREYRDTQYF
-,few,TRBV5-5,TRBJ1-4,TGTGCCAGCAGCTTCCGGCAGGGGTTCCGCAATGAAAAACTGTTTTTT,CASSFRQGFRNEKLFF
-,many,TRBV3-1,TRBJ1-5,TGTGCCAGCAGCCAAGAACCGGACACCGTCCAGCCCCAGCATTTT,CASSQEPDTVQPQHF
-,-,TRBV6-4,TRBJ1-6,TGTGCCAGCAGTCCTACCGGGACGAGGTCACCCCTCCACTTT,CASSPTGTRSPLHF
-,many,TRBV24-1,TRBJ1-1,TGTGCCACCAGTGCAGACTTTAGGGGGGGGCGGGGGAACACTGAAGCTTTCTTT,CATSADFRGGRGNTEAFF
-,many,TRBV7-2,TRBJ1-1,TGTGCCAGCAGCCCGGGGACGTACAACACTGAAGCTTTCTTT,CASSPGTYNTEAFF
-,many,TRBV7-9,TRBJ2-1,TGTGCCAGCAGCTCACTTTATTATCGAAGGGACAATGAGCAGTTCTTC,CASSSLYYRRDNEQFF
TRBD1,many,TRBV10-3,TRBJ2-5,TGTGCCATCTCGACAGGGACGGAAGAGACCCAGTACTTC,CAISTGTEETQYF
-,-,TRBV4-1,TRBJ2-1,TGCGCCAGCAGCCAGGCGGGTTCCTCCTACAATGAGCAGTTCTTC,CASSQAGSSYNEQFF
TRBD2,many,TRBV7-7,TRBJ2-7,TGTGCTAGCAGCTTACAAGCGGGGAGCGAGCAGTACTTC,CASSLQAGSEQYF
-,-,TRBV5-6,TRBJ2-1,TGTGCCAGCAGCTCAATCCCTCCGGGCCCAAACAATGAGCAGTTCTTC,CASSSIPPGPNNEQFF
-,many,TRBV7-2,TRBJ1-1,TGTGCCAGCAGCTCAACAGCAGTGAACACTGAAGCTTTCTTT,CASSSTAVNTEAFF
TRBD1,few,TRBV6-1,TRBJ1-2,TGTGCCAGCAGTTACACAGGGGGTTATGGCTACACCTTC,CASSYTGGYGYTF
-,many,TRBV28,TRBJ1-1,TGTGCCAGCAGTTTATCCTCTACAGGGAACACTGAAGCTTTCTTT,CASSLSSTGNTEAFF
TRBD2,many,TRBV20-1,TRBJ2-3,TGCAGTGCTAGGGGGACTAGCGGGTTTTCAGATACGCAGTATTTT,CSARGTSGFSDTQYF
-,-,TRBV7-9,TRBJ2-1,TGTGCCAGCAGCTTTTTGAGGGGCTCCTACAATGAGCAGTTCTTC,CASSFLRGSYNEQFF
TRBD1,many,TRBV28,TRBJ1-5,TGTGCCAGCAGTTTATGGAAGGGACAGAATAATCAGCCCCAGCATTTT,CASSLWKGQNNQPQHF
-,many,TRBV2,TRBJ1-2,TGTGCCAGCAGTGACCTTTCCTGGGGGGCGTATGGCTACACCTTC,CASSDLSWGAYGYTF
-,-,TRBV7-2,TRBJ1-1,TGTGCCAGCAGCTTTAGGGCAGGGGTGAACACTGAAGCTTTCTTT,CASSFRAGVNTEAFF
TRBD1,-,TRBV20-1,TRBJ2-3,TGCAGTGCTAGTCAGGGGGCAGATACGCAGTATTTT,CSASQGADTQYF
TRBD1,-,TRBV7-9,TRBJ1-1,TGTGCCAGCAGCATAGGACAGGGGGCGAACACTGAAGCTTTCTTT,CASSIGQGANTEAFF
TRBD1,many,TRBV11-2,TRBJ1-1,TGTGCCAGCAGCCACGGGACAGCCAACACTGAAGCTTTCTTT,CASSHGTANTEAFF
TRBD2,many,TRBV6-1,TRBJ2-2,TGTGCCAGCACCGAACGACTAGCGGGATGGGTCGGGGAGCTGTTTTTT,CASTERLAGWVGELFF
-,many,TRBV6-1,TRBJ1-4,TGTGCCAGCAGCCTCGGGTCACCGGAAAAACTGTTTTTT,CASSLGSPEKLFF
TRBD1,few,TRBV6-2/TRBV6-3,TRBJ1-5,TGTGCCAGCAGAGAGACAGGGGGCAATCAGCCCCAGCATTTT,CASRETGGNQPQHF
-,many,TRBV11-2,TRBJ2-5,TGTGCCAGCAGCGGAGGGACAGACTCCCAAGAGACCCAGTACTTC,CASSGGTDSQETQYF
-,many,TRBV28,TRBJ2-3,TGTGCCAGCAGTTTCCGCCGGGGTGGGGGAGATACGCAGTATTTT,CASSFRRGGGDTQYF
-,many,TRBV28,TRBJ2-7,TGTGCCAGCACCAAGGGTGGGGCAGGGTTTGAGCAGTACTTC,CASTKGGAGFEQYF
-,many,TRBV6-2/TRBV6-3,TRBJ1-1,TGTGCCAGCAGTTACTCCCTCTTGGGACCGACTTTTCTTCCTGAAGCTTTCTTT,CASSYSLLGPTFLPEAFF
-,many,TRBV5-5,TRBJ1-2,TGTGCCAGCACGCTGGGCAGAGGCTATGGCTACACCTTC,CASTLGRGYGYTF
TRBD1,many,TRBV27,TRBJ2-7,TGTGCCAGCAGTTTATCGAGGGGACAGGGGGGCTACGAGCAGTACTTC,CASSLSRGQGGYEQYF
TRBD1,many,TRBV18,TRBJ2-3,TGTGCCAGCTCACCATTGGACAGGGGCACAGATACGCAGTATTTT,CASSPLDRGTDTQYF
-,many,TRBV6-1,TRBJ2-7,TGTGCCAGCACCTCCCTCCTGGACAAAAGCTACGAGCAGTACTTC,CASTSLLDKSYEQYF
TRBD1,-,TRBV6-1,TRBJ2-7,TGTGCCAGCAGACGAGAGACAGGGGCCTCCTACGAGCAGTACTTC,CASRRETGASYEQYF